A selection of T cell receptor beta chains follows, all from one sample in a study of identical twins. TCRdb reprocessed the 5' RACE reads via MiXCR and lists one record per CDR3 protein. The repertoire consists of around 470,000 distinct CDR3 sequences, with 11% to 15% occurring once and the leading ten covering 0.52%. Separately, the same data were catalogued under a study of yellow fever vaccine responses in identical twins.

Sequencing was carried out using CD4+ T cells sorted from blood. Every receptor here comes from a woman between 18 and 29 years old in good health. CDR3s include the opening cysteine and the closing phenylalanine or tryptophan. The D gene is left open where the match is weak. Part of the rows lack a size; the others show once, few, many or a class for expanded clones.

D: TRBD1; J: TRBJ2-7; V: TRBV5-6; size: few; CDR3: CASSHSGQGFVYEQYF; DNA: TGTGCCAGCAGCCATTCAGGACAGGGATTTGTCTACGAGCAGTACTTC
D: .; J: TRBJ2-1; V: TRBV7-8; size: .; CDR3: CASSLRGASGLYNEQFF; DNA: TGTGCCAGCAGCTTAAGGGGGGCTAGCGGCTTATACAATGAGCAGTTCTTC
D: .; J: TRBJ2-5; V: TRBV20-1; size: .; CDR3: CSASSVLGETQYF; DNA: TGCAGTGCTAGTTCGGTGCTGGGAGAGACCCAGTACTTC
D: TRBD1; J: TRBJ2-7; V: TRBV5-1; size: few; CDR3: CASSSGTGLDEQYF; DNA: TGCGCCAGCAGCTCCGGGACAGGGCTGGACGAGCAGTACTTC
D: TRBD1; J: TRBJ2-7; V: TRBV20-1; size: few; CDR3: CSASRQGAGEQYF; DNA: TGCAGTGCTAGCCGGCAGGGGGCTGGCGAGCAGTACTTC
D: .; J: TRBJ2-3; V: TRBV2; size: few; CDR3: CASKGPADTQYF; DNA: TGTGCCAGCAAGGGCCCGGCGGATACGCAGTATTTT
D: .; J: TRBJ2-7; V: TRBV28; size: .; CDR3: CASSLSRLGSYEQYF; DNA: TGTGCCAGCAGTTTATCGAGGTTGGGCTCCTACGAGCAGTACTTC
D: .; J: TRBJ2-6; V: TRBV18; size: .; CDR3: CASSLQGSSGANVLTF; DNA: TGTGCCAGCTCCTTGCAGGGTAGCTCTGGGGCCAACGTCCTGACTTTC
D: TRBD2; J: TRBJ2-5; V: TRBV5-1; size: many; CDR3: CASSLGLAGGQETQYF; DNA: TGTGCCAGCAGCTTAGGACTAGCGGGAGGGCAAGAGACCCAGTACTTC
D: .; J: TRBJ1-1; V: TRBV7-3; size: .; CDR3: CASSFKVNTEAFF; DNA: TGTGCCAGCAGCTTCAAGGTGAACACTGAAGCTTTCTTT
D: TRBD1; J: TRBJ2-7; V: TRBV5-5; size: .; CDR3: CASSPRLQGNEQYF; DNA: TGTGCCAGCAGCCCCCGTTTACAGGGGAACGAGCAGTACTTC
D: TRBD1; J: TRBJ2-7; V: TRBV9; size: .; CDR3: CASSVGTGVIHEQYF; DNA: TGTGCCAGCAGCGTCGGGACAGGGGTGATCCACGAGCAGTACTTC
D: TRBD2; J: TRBJ2-3; V: TRBV20-1; size: .; CDR3: CSASSSGGAPDTQYF; DNA: TGCAGTGCTAGTTCTAGCGGGGGGGCCCCAGATACGCAGTATTTT
D: TRBD1; J: TRBJ2-7; V: TRBV9; size: .; CDR3: CASSVAPGQGMGAYEQYF; DNA: TGTGCCAGCAGCGTAGCCCCAGGACAGGGGATGGGAGCCTACGAGCAGTACTTC
D: .; J: TRBJ2-1; V: TRBV12-3/TRBV12-4; size: .; CDR3: CASSLRWESPYNEQFF; DNA: TGTGCCAGCAGTTTAAGGTGGGAGTCCCCCTACAATGAGCAGTTCTTC
D: TRBD1; J: TRBJ2-4; V: TRBV20-1; size: few; CDR3: CSARVPGTGVKYF; DNA: TGCAGTGCTAGAGTACCTGGGACAGGGGTCAAGTACTTC
D: .; J: TRBJ1-5; V: TRBV6-2/TRBV6-3; size: few; CDR3: CASSYTPGGGPNQPQHF; DNA: TGTGCCAGCAGTTACACACCTGGGGGAGGGCCGAATCAGCCCCAGCATTTT
D: TRBD2; J: TRBJ2-5; V: TRBV29-1; size: .; CDR3: CSGLRTSGETQYF; DNA: TGCAGCGGACTTAGGACTAGCGGGGAGACCCAGTACTTC
D: TRBD1; J: TRBJ1-1; V: TRBV6-2/TRBV6-3; size: .; CDR3: CASSRTGATDAFF; DNA: TGTGCCAGCAGCCGCACAGGGGCTACCGATGCTTTCTTT
D: TRBD1; J: TRBJ2-1; V: TRBV7-2; size: few; CDR3: CASSFQDRLQFF; DNA: TGTGCCAGCAGCTTTCAGGACAGGTTGCAGTTCTTC
D: TRBD2; J: TRBJ2-1; V: TRBV7-2; size: .; CDR3: CASQRGNNEQFF; DNA: TGTGCCAGTCAGCGGGGAAACAATGAGCAGTTCTTC
D: .; J: TRBJ2-3; V: TRBV7-3; size: .; CDR3: CASSTTGNTQYF; DNA: TGTGCCAGCAGCACAACGGGCAATACGCAGTATTTT
D: TRBD2; J: TRBJ2-3; V: TRBV2; size: many; CDR3: CASALAGVTDTQYF; DNA: TGTGCCAGCGCACTAGCGGGGGTTACAGATACGCAGTATTTT
D: .; J: TRBJ2-7; V: TRBV6-2/TRBV6-3; size: few; CDR3: CAVMGAGRTYEQYF; DNA: TGTGCCGTCATGGGCGCAGGGAGGACCTACGAGCAGTACTTC
D: .; J: TRBJ1-1; V: TRBV7-2; size: few; CDR3: CASSFLIIGQQAFF; DNA: TGTGCCAGCAGCTTTTTGATAATCGGACAGCAAGCTTTCTTT
D: .; J: TRBJ2-7; V: TRBV20-1; size: few; CDR3: CSARGNSYEQYF; DNA: TGCAGTGCTAGAGGGAACTCCTACGAGCAGTACTTC
D: TRBD2; J: TRBJ2-1; V: TRBV6-1; size: .; CDR3: CASSESGGGAFDEQFF; DNA: TGTGCCAGCAGTGAAAGCGGCGGGGGGGCCTTCGATGAGCAGTTCTTC
D: .; J: TRBJ1-1; V: TRBV12-3/TRBV12-4; size: .; CDR3: CASSLGGGEAFF; DNA: TGTGCCAGCAGTTTAGGTGGCGGTGAAGCTTTCTTT
D: TRBD1; J: TRBJ2-5; V: TRBV28; size: .; CDR3: CASSTKGTGDMETQYF; DNA: TGTGCCAGCAGTACGAAGGGGACAGGGGATATGGAGACCCAGTACTTC
D: TRBD1; J: TRBJ1-6; V: TRBV6-1; size: many; CDR3: CASRPGQGASAHSPLHF; DNA: TGTGCCAGCAGACCGGGACAGGGTGCTTCGGCTCATTCACCCCTCCACTTT
D: .; J: TRBJ2-1; V: TRBV18; size: .; CDR3: CASGSGIASYNEQFF; DNA: TGTGCCAGCGGGTCAGGGATCGCGTCCTACAATGAGCAGTTCTTC
D: .; J: TRBJ2-4; V: TRBV29-1; size: many; CDR3: CSVEDLKGGGSKNIQYF; DNA: TGCAGCGTTGAAGATCTGAAAGGGGGGGGATCCAAAAACATTCAGTACTTC
D: TRBD2; J: TRBJ2-7; V: TRBV12-3/TRBV12-4; size: .; CDR3: CASSLQRGVSYEQYF; DNA: TGTGCCAGCAGTTTACAGCGGGGGGTCTCCTACGAGCAGTACTTC
D: .; J: TRBJ1-1; V: TRBV2; size: few; CDR3: CASTLSHTEAFF; DNA: TGTGCCAGCACCTTATCCCACACTGAAGCTTTCTTT
D: .; J: TRBJ2-2; V: TRBV3-1; size: .; CDR3: CASSFGQRGGELFF; DNA: TGTGCCAGCAGCTTCGGACAACGAGGGGGGGAGCTGTTTTTT
D: .; J: TRBJ2-7; V: TRBV20-1; size: .; CDR3: CSAATTHRYEQYF; DNA: TGCAGTGCCGCGACTACACACCGCTACGAGCAGTACTTC
D: TRBD2; J: TRBJ2-3; V: TRBV20-1; size: few; CDR3: CSADTSGASTDTQYF; DNA: TGCAGTGCTGATACTAGCGGGGCTAGCACAGATACGCAGTATTTT
D: .; J: TRBJ2-3; V: TRBV24-1; size: few; CDR3: CATNSGSTSTDTQYF; DNA: TGTGCCACCAACTCAGGGTCTACTAGCACAGATACGCAGTATTTT
D: .; J: TRBJ2-1; V: TRBV12-3/TRBV12-4; size: few; CDR3: CASTPDFRNEQFF; DNA: TGTGCCAGCACCCCGGACTTCAGGAATGAGCAGTTCTTC
D: TRBD2; J: TRBJ2-5; V: TRBV5-1; size: few; CDR3: CASRRGAEQETQYF; DNA: TGCGCCAGCCGGCGGGGGGCCGAACAAGAGACCCAGTACTTC
D: .; J: TRBJ2-6; V: TRBV10-3; size: .; CDR3: CAISGVATGANVLTF; DNA: TGTGCCATCAGTGGGGTCGCTACTGGGGCCAACGTCCTGACTTTC
D: TRBD1; J: TRBJ1-2; V: TRBV12-3/TRBV12-4; size: few; CDR3: CASTAGTGVYGYTF; DNA: TGTGCCAGCACCGCCGGGACAGGGGTCTATGGCTACACCTTC